Each of the 14 T cell receptor beta chains below was sequenced from the same sample in a study of shared clonotypes between healthy human individuals. Clones were sequenced by immunoSEQ multiplex PCR, and TCRdb holds only the in-frame ones, with some missing. The profile shows approximately 2,200,000 clones, 85% to 95% of them singletons. Positively selected for CCR7, the CD45RO-negative cells used as naive CD8 cells excluded terminally differentiated effector memory CD45RA+ cells. The sample comprised naive CD8+ T cells from PBMCs. The receptors come from a young man in good health. Some clones in this sample may be carry-over from other donors' samples.

The chain couples TRBV27 to TRBJ1-2; possibly TRBD1 for D (6 bases). CDR3 size: 16 residues. Trimming took 0 bases from V and 2 from J, leaving 13 bases between them. CDR1 is MNHEY, CDR2 SMNVEV, per germline (reference sequence). The CDR3 protein is CASSLSGDTINYGYTF. DNA for the CDR3: TGTGCCAGCAGTTTATCCGGGGACACGATAAACTATGGCTACACCTTC.

This chain uses TRBV10-3 with TRBJ2-2; D might be TRBD1 (5 bases). CDR1 is ENHRY, CDR2 SYGVKD, per germline. This CDR3 has 14 amino acids. Deletions cut 6 bases from V and 3 bases from J, with 11 bases between. The chain's CDR3 is CAIRVVGDTGELFF. CDR3 in DNA: TGTGCCATCAGAGTGGTAGGGGACACCGGGGAGCTGTTTTTT.

This chain connects TRBV6-1 to TRBJ2-1, with D perhaps TRBD1 (6 bases). V dropped 2 bases and J dropped 8 bases, with 25 bases sitting between them. The CDR3 extends over 18 amino acids. Germline V lookup: CDR1 MNHNS, CDR2 SASEGT. The CDR3 sequence: CASSEKGVLVKVGHEQFF. The CDR3 nucleotides read TGTGCCAGCAGTGAAAAGGGGGTTTTGGTCAAAGTCGGCCATGAGCAGTTCTTC.

This CDR3 reads CAITPGTGEYEQYF. DNA for the CDR3: TGTGCCATAACCCCCGGGACAGGGGAATACGAGCAGTACTTC. The gene calls are TRBV10-3 and TRBJ2-7; 10 bases agree with TRBD1. This CDR3 is built from 14 residues. V was clipped by 9 bases and J by 4 bases; unmatched bases: 9. Germline-derived CDR1 and CDR2 are ENHRY and SYGVKD.

The rearrangement joins TRBV2 to TRBJ2-7; tentative D call: TRBD2 (6 bases). This CDR3 is 19 amino acids long. Germline-derived CDR1 and CDR2 are SNHLY and FYNNEI. V shed 7 bases and J shed 2 bases, with 30 bases lying between them. CDR3 amino acids: CASTEIGEERLRIAYEQYF. The CDR3 DNA is TGTGCCAGCACCGAAATAGGGGAGGAACGACTACGTATCGCCTACGAGCAGTACTTC.

The chain uses TRBV29-1 and TRBJ2-2; tentatively, D is TRBD1 (6 bases). Trimming left V 5 bases short and J 6 bases short, with 10 bases between. This CDR3 is 12 amino acids long. The germline CDR1 and CDR2 sequences are SQVTM and ANQGSEA. The CDR3 coding sequence is TGCAGCGTTCATGAGGGGGCCGGGGAGCTGTTTTTT. Its protein product is CSVHEGAGELFF.

The gene calls are TRBV5-1 and TRBJ2-1; D is possibly TRBD1 or TRBD2 (5 bases each). V gave up 4 bases and J gave up 4 bases, with 12 bases separating them. In germline, CDR1 is SGHRS, CDR2 YFSETQ. The CDR3 length is 14 residues. The CDR3 region is CASSARGQYNEQFF. The DNA of the CDR3 is TGCGCCAGCAGCGCCCGGGGCCAGTACAATGAGCAGTTCTTC. Using reference TRBV5-1 and TRBJ2-1 for the parts outside the CDR3, the full variable domain is KAGVTQTPRYLIKTRGQQVTLSCSPISGHRSVSWYQQTPGQGLQFLFEYFSETQRNKGNFPGRFSGRQFSNSRSEMNVSTLELGDSALYLCASSARGQYNEQFFGPGTRLTVL.

This clone was detected a few times. The gene calls are TRBV27 and TRBJ1-1, with TRBD1 matching over 8 bases. Germline CDR1 MNHEY, CDR2 SMNVEV (reference sequence). The V gene end was trimmed by 5 bases and the J gene end by 0 bases; junction bases not matched to a gene: 11. The CDR3 has 17 residues. The CDR3 coding sequence is TGTGCCAGCAGTCCCATTCGAACGGACAGGGTGAACACTGAAGCTTTCTTT. This codes for CASSPIRTDRVNTEAFF.

This clone was seen a single time. This sample includes further DNA sequences coding for the same CDR3. The chain recombines TRBV11-2 with TRBJ2-7; D ambiguous. V lost 1 base, J lost 3 bases, and 4 bases lay in between. This CDR3 contains 12 residues. Looked up from germline, CDR1 is SGHAT and CDR2 is FQNNGV. As DNA, the CDR3 is TGTGCCAGCAGCTTAGGTCGCTACGAGCAGTACTTC. This encodes CASSLGRYEQYF.

This rearrangement joins TRBV28 to TRBJ2-5, with 9 bases matching TRBD1. The J call may be in error: the DNA end matches TRBJ2-7 better. CDR1 and CDR2 from the germline V gene are MDHEN and SYDVKM. The CDR3 loop spans 13 amino acids. The CDR3 DNA reads TGTGCCAGCAGATGGACAGGGGTCTACGAGCAGTACTTC. Translating it yields CASRWTGVYEQYF.

The CDR3 sequence is CASSQDRGGPYEQYF. CDR3 sequence (DNA): TGCGCCAGCAGCCAAGATCGGGGGGGACCCTACGAGCAGTACTTC. V usage is TRBV4-3 and J usage is TRBJ2-7; 8 nucleotides line up with TRBD2. Germline CDR1 is LGHNA and CDR2 is YSLEER. The CDR3 sequence is 15 residues long. The V and J ends lost 0 bases and 2 bases, in that order; junction bases with no gene match: 3.

This clone was recorded only once. The genes are TRBV7-7 and TRBJ2-6, with 8 bases identical to TRBD2. V was pared by 2 bases and J by 1 base, with 7 bases of the junction left unmatched. This CDR3 has 18 residues. Germline CDR1 reads SSHAT; CDR2 reads FNYEAQ (reference sequence). The CDR3 coding sequence is TGTGCCAGCAGCTTAAGTCCGGCTAGCGGGTCTGGGGCCAACGTCCTGACTTTC. Protein: CASSLSPASGSGANVLTF.

The chain is built from TRBV7-3 and TRBJ2-3, with D hard to call. This CDR3 is built from 15 residues. CDR1 SGHTA and CDR2 FQGTGA come from the germline V gene. Deletions cut 3 bases from V and 2 bases from J, with 12 bases between. CDR3 region: CASSFRGVYTDTQYF. CDR3 DNA: TGTGCCAGCAGCTTCCGCGGCGTCTACACAGATACGCAGTATTTT. Supplemented by reference TRBV7-3 and TRBJ2-3, the full variable domain reads GAGVSQTPSNKVTEKGKYVELRCDPISGHTALYWYRQSLGQGPEFLIYFQGTGAADDSGLPNDRFFAVRPEGSVSTLKIQRTERGDSAVYLCASSFRGVYTDTQYFGPGTRLTVL.

CDR3 coding DNA: TGTGCCAGCAGCGTGGCGGGACAGGGGGCAAATGAGCAGTTCTTC. Protein sequence: CASSVAGQGANEQFF. This chain uses TRBV9 with TRBJ2-1; TRBD1 aligns across 12 bases. The junction had 4 bases not matched to a gene; V was cut back by 2 bases and J by 7 bases. There are 15 residues in the CDR3. Germline assignment: CDR1 SGDLS and CDR2 YYNGEE.